Listed below are T cell receptor beta chains from one sample, sequenced in a study of T cells in Graves' hyperthyroidism and ophthalmopathy. TCRdb itself ran the multiplex PCR reads through MiXCR, one entry per CDR3 protein. The data contain around 300,000 distinct CDR3 sequences, roughly 15% of them singletons. Specimen: blood. The receptors here all came from a woman in her fifties or sixties with Graves' hyperthyroidism that later progressed to Graves' ophthalmopathy. The CDR3 runs from the conserved cysteine through the conserved F or W. Each record gives: J gene, D gene, clone size, V gene, CDR3 DNA, CDR3 protein. A D gene is named only where the DNA matches it firmly. Rows may omit the clone size; those that give it use once, few, many or a size class.

J gene: TRBJ2-7; D gene: -; clone size: -; V gene: TRBV4-2; CDR3 DNA: TGTGCCAGCAGCCAACTCGGGAAAAGGGCGGGTAACGAGCAGTACTTC; CDR3 protein: CASSQLGKRAGNEQYF
J gene: TRBJ2-3; D gene: -; clone size: -; V gene: TRBV6-5; CDR3 DNA: TGTGCCAGCAGTTACTCTCCCACAGGGAGCACAGATACGCAGTATTTT; CDR3 protein: CASSYSPTGSTDTQYF
J gene: TRBJ2-3; D gene: -; clone size: few; V gene: TRBV6-4; CDR3 DNA: TGTGCCAGCAGTGACTCAAGCGGTAGGGGAACAGATACGCAGTATTTT; CDR3 protein: CASSDSSGRGTDTQYF
J gene: TRBJ2-1; D gene: TRBD2; clone size: many; V gene: TRBV3-1; CDR3 DNA: TGTGCCAGCAGCCAAGATCCTCTAGCGGGCCTCGGGCAGTTCTTC; CDR3 protein: CASSQDPLAGLGQFF
J gene: TRBJ2-2; D gene: TRBD1; clone size: many; V gene: TRBV24-1; CDR3 DNA: TGTGCCACCAGTGATCCGGGACAGGGGAACACCGGGGAGCTGTTTTTT; CDR3 protein: CATSDPGQGNTGELFF
J gene: TRBJ2-3; D gene: -; clone size: many; V gene: TRBV28; CDR3 DNA: TGTGCCAGCAGTTTAAGAGGCGGGTATACAGATACGCAGTATTTT; CDR3 protein: CASSLRGGYTDTQYF
J gene: TRBJ1-1; D gene: -; clone size: many; V gene: TRBV18; CDR3 DNA: TGTGCCAGCTCACCACAAGCTGACGGAGCTTTCTTT; CDR3 protein: CASSPQADGAFF
J gene: TRBJ2-6; D gene: -; clone size: few; V gene: TRBV5-4; CDR3 DNA: TGTGCCAGCAGCTTTCCGGCAGCTGGGGCCAACGTCCTGACTTTC; CDR3 protein: CASSFPAAGANVLTF
J gene: TRBJ2-7; D gene: -; clone size: many; V gene: TRBV5-1; CDR3 DNA: TGCGCCAGCAGCCAGGGGACGCCTACCTACGAGCAGTACTTC; CDR3 protein: CASSQGTPTYEQYF
J gene: TRBJ2-6; D gene: TRBD1; clone size: few; V gene: TRBV10-3; CDR3 DNA: TGTGCCATCAGTGACAGGGGGCAGTATGGGGCCAACGTCCTGACTTTC; CDR3 protein: CAISDRGQYGANVLTF
J gene: TRBJ2-5; D gene: TRBD2; clone size: many; V gene: TRBV20-1; CDR3 DNA: TGCAGTGCTCGCAGCGGGAGCCAAGAGACCCAGTACTTC; CDR3 protein: CSARSGSQETQYF
J gene: TRBJ2-7; D gene: -; clone size: many; V gene: TRBV7-8; CDR3 DNA: TGTGCCAGCAGACCCAAGGGCGGGACCCCTCGAGAGCAGTACTTC; CDR3 protein: CASRPKGGTPREQYF
J gene: TRBJ2-1; D gene: TRBD2; clone size: few; V gene: TRBV9; CDR3 DNA: TGTGCCAGCAGCGTAGATGGCGGGAGGATGAACAATGAGCAGTTCTTC; CDR3 protein: CASSVDGGRMNNEQFF
J gene: TRBJ1-2; D gene: -; clone size: many; V gene: TRBV11-2; CDR3 DNA: TGTGCCAGCAGCTTAGACCGGGCTACTGGGGGCTACACCTTC; CDR3 protein: CASSLDRATGGYTF
J gene: TRBJ2-7; D gene: -; clone size: many; V gene: TRBV28; CDR3 DNA: TGTGCCAGCAGGACAGGCTACGAGCAGTACTTC; CDR3 protein: CASRTGYEQYF
J gene: TRBJ1-4; D gene: TRBD1; clone size: many; V gene: TRBV18; CDR3 DNA: TGTGCCAGCTCACCATCCGTGACAGGGGGTGAAAAACTGTTTTTT; CDR3 protein: CASSPSVTGGEKLFF
J gene: TRBJ1-1; D gene: TRBD1; clone size: many; V gene: TRBV27; CDR3 DNA: TGTGCCAGCAGTCCGACAGGGGTTACTGAAGCTTTCTTT; CDR3 protein: CASSPTGVTEAFF
J gene: TRBJ2-2; D gene: -; clone size: many; V gene: TRBV9; CDR3 DNA: TGTGCCAGCAGCGTGGGGAGTTTGGGAACCGGGGAGCTGTTTTTT; CDR3 protein: CASSVGSLGTGELFF
J gene: TRBJ1-2; D gene: -; clone size: -; V gene: TRBV4-1; CDR3 DNA: TGCGCCAGCCGCCTGAGGGCCGGCTCAACCTATGGCTACACCTTC; CDR3 protein: CASRLRAGSTYGYTF
J gene: TRBJ1-3; D gene: -; clone size: many; V gene: TRBV11-2; CDR3 DNA: TGTGCCAGCAGCCCTGGTCGGAACTCTGGAAACACCATATATTTT; CDR3 protein: CASSPGRNSGNTIYF
J gene: TRBJ2-5; D gene: -; clone size: many; V gene: TRBV2; CDR3 DNA: TGTGCCAGCGGAAGGGACCAAGAGACCCAGTACTTC; CDR3 protein: CASGRDQETQYF
J gene: TRBJ1-6; D gene: TRBD1; clone size: many; V gene: TRBV28; CDR3 DNA: TGTGCCAGCAGTTTGTCCCCCGCAGGGGGAGATTCACCCCTCCACTTT; CDR3 protein: CASSLSPAGGDSPLHF
J gene: TRBJ2-7; D gene: -; clone size: few; V gene: TRBV19; CDR3 DNA: TGTGCCGCAGCTAGCGCTACCTACGAGCAGTACTTC; CDR3 protein: CAAASATYEQYF
J gene: TRBJ2-5; D gene: TRBD2; clone size: many; V gene: TRBV20-1; CDR3 DNA: TGCAGTGCTTCGGGACTAGCGGCCGCTCAAGAGACCCAGTACTTC; CDR3 protein: CSASGLAAAQETQYF
J gene: TRBJ1-2; D gene: TRBD1; clone size: many; V gene: TRBV29-1; CDR3 DNA: TGCAGCGTTGAAGACGACAGGGAGGTTATAGGGAACTATGGCTACACCTTC; CDR3 protein: CSVEDDREVIGNYGYTF
J gene: TRBJ2-1; D gene: TRBD2; clone size: many; V gene: TRBV7-9; CDR3 DNA: TGTGCCAGCAGCTTAGCGTATTTAGCGGGAGGTGCGGGTTCCTACAATGAGCAGTTCTTC; CDR3 protein: CASSLAYLAGGAGSYNEQFF
J gene: TRBJ2-2; D gene: -; clone size: many; V gene: TRBV27; CDR3 DNA: TGTGCCAGCAGTAGGTTGGTTGGGGATCTATCGAACACCGGGGAGCTGTTTTTT; CDR3 protein: CASSRLVGDLSNTGELFF
J gene: TRBJ2-1; D gene: -; clone size: many; V gene: TRBV7-7; CDR3 DNA: TGTGCTAGCAGCTTAATCGCAGGGTCTTACCATGAGCAGTTCTTC; CDR3 protein: CASSLIAGSYHEQFF
J gene: TRBJ1-2; D gene: TRBD1; clone size: -; V gene: TRBV12-3/TRBV12-4; CDR3 DNA: TGTGCCAGCAGGCCCAGGGGGTATGGCTACACCTTC; CDR3 protein: CASRPRGYGYTF
J gene: TRBJ2-5; D gene: TRBD1; clone size: many; V gene: TRBV5-1; CDR3 DNA: TGCGCCAGCAGTCCGTGGGACAGAGAAGAGACCCAGTACTTC; CDR3 protein: CASSPWDREETQYF
J gene: TRBJ2-7; D gene: -; clone size: few; V gene: TRBV20-1; CDR3 DNA: TGCAGTGCTAGAGATGGGTTTGGAGGACCCTACGAGCAGTACTTC; CDR3 protein: CSARDGFGGPYEQYF
J gene: TRBJ2-3; D gene: TRBD1; clone size: many; V gene: TRBV20-1; CDR3 DNA: TGCAGTGCCCCCCCAGGGGGCGCAGATACGCAGTATTTT; CDR3 protein: CSAPPGGADTQYF
J gene: TRBJ2-7; D gene: TRBD1; clone size: many; V gene: TRBV28; CDR3 DNA: TGTGCCAGCAGAGACCAGGGGGCGGCCTACGAGCAGTACTTC; CDR3 protein: CASRDQGAAYEQYF
J gene: TRBJ1-1; D gene: -; clone size: many; V gene: TRBV11-2; CDR3 DNA: TGTGCCAGCAAATATCAGAGGGGGAACACTGAAGCTTTCTTT; CDR3 protein: CASKYQRGNTEAFF
J gene: TRBJ2-2; D gene: -; clone size: many; V gene: TRBV7-3; CDR3 DNA: TGTGCCAGCAGCCAAGGGGGGCCCGGGGAGCTGTTTTTT; CDR3 protein: CASSQGGPGELFF
J gene: TRBJ2-7; D gene: TRBD1; clone size: few; V gene: TRBV19; CDR3 DNA: TGTGCCAGTCAGAGCCGGGACAGTGCCTACGAGCAGTACTTC; CDR3 protein: CASQSRDSAYEQYF
J gene: TRBJ1-3; D gene: -; clone size: many; V gene: TRBV11-2; CDR3 DNA: TGTGCCAGCAGAGTGGGGGCCTTCTCTGGAAACACCATATATTTT; CDR3 protein: CASRVGAFSGNTIYF
J gene: TRBJ2-2; D gene: -; clone size: few; V gene: TRBV10-1; CDR3 DNA: TGCGCCAGCAGTGCCCAAGTTACGAACACCGGGGAGCTGTTTTTT; CDR3 protein: CASSAQVTNTGELFF
J gene: TRBJ2-2; D gene: TRBD1; clone size: many; V gene: TRBV27; CDR3 DNA: TGTGCCAGCAGTTTCGGGACAGGGGCGAACACCGGGGAGCTGTTTTTT; CDR3 protein: CASSFGTGANTGELFF
J gene: TRBJ2-3; D gene: TRBD2; clone size: many; V gene: TRBV20-1; CDR3 DNA: TGCAGTGCTAGAGCACTAGCGGGAGTTGATACGCAGTATTTT; CDR3 protein: CSARALAGVDTQYF
J gene: TRBJ2-2; D gene: -; clone size: many; V gene: TRBV7-9; CDR3 DNA: TGTGCCAGCAGCGCAAACACCGGGGAGCTGTTTTTT; CDR3 protein: CASSANTGELFF
J gene: TRBJ2-6; D gene: -; clone size: -; V gene: TRBV6-1; CDR3 DNA: TGTGCCACCTCCCGGGTGGGGGCCAACGTCCTGACTTTC; CDR3 protein: CATSRVGANVLTF
J gene: TRBJ2-3; D gene: TRBD2; clone size: many; V gene: TRBV27; CDR3 DNA: TGTGCCAGCAGCAAACTAGCGGAGTACACAGATACGCAGTATTTT; CDR3 protein: CASSKLAEYTDTQYF
J gene: TRBJ2-1; D gene: -; clone size: many; V gene: TRBV20-1; CDR3 DNA: TGCAGTGCTAATCGGATATCCTACAATGAGCAGTTCTTC; CDR3 protein: CSANRISYNEQFF
J gene: TRBJ2-5; D gene: -; clone size: -; V gene: TRBV4-2; CDR3 DNA: TGTGCCAGCAGCCAAGATAATAGTCTAGAAGAGACCCAGTACTTC; CDR3 protein: CASSQDNSLEETQYF
J gene: TRBJ1-2; D gene: TRBD1; clone size: few; V gene: TRBV3-1; CDR3 DNA: TGTGCCAGCAGCTCACCCGGGACAGGGGCCCCAAACTATGGCTACACCTTC; CDR3 protein: CASSSPGTGAPNYGYTF
J gene: TRBJ2-4; D gene: -; clone size: -; V gene: TRBV7-9; CDR3 DNA: TGTGCCAGCAGCTTAGGGGGGGTAGCCAAAAACATTCAGTACTTC; CDR3 protein: CASSLGGVAKNIQYF
J gene: TRBJ1-2; D gene: -; clone size: many; V gene: TRBV29-1; CDR3 DNA: TGCAGCGTTGCAGGCTCTAACTATGGCTACACCTTC; CDR3 protein: CSVAGSNYGYTF
J gene: TRBJ1-1; D gene: -; clone size: many; V gene: TRBV18; CDR3 DNA: TGTGCCAGCTCAGGGACCCAAAGGAACACTGAAGCTTTCTTT; CDR3 protein: CASSGTQRNTEAFF
J gene: TRBJ1-1; D gene: -; clone size: many; V gene: TRBV20-1; CDR3 DNA: TGCAGTGTCCAGAAGGGCAGCCGAAACACTGAAGCTTTCTTT; CDR3 protein: CSVQKGSRNTEAFF
J gene: TRBJ2-1; D gene: -; clone size: -; V gene: TRBV2; CDR3 DNA: TGTGCCAGGGCTAGGCCCCCCGGGGAAAATGAGCAGTTCTTC; CDR3 protein: CARARPPGENEQFF
J gene: TRBJ1-2; D gene: TRBD1; clone size: -; V gene: TRBV12-3/TRBV12-4; CDR3 DNA: TGTGCCAGCAGTTTACAACACAGGGGTGGCTACACCTTC; CDR3 protein: CASSLQHRGGYTF